The T cell receptor (beta chain) under discussion was sequenced for a study of blood T cell repertoires in COVID-19. Whole-study context: COVID-19 samples collected from the United States, Italy and Spain covered acute and convalescent phases.

CDR1 and CDR2 from the germline V gene are LNHDA and SQIVND (reference sequence). Unmatched junction bases numbered 6, after V lost 7 bases and J lost 0 bases. The CDR3 totals 16 residues. Assay used: immunoSEQ multiplex PCR; TCRdb lists only in-frame clones, some missing. The data contain roughly 250,000 clones, 80% to 90% of them seen just once; the ten biggest clones take up 3.7%. The sample taken for sequencing was peripheral blood. The chain recombines TRBV19 with TRBJ1-1, with 12 bases lining up with TRBD1. The clonotype originates from a woman in her 40s with acute or convalescent COVID-19. CDR3 loop: CASIGGQGALNTEAFF. As DNA, the CDR3 is TGTGCCAGTATAGGGGGACAGGGGGCCCTGAACACTGAAGCTTTCTTT.